One sample yielded the 21 T cell receptor beta chains listed below, sequenced in a study of T cell repertoires in cytomegalovirus infection. A single record per CDR3 protein comes from TCRdb applying MiXCR to the reads. The sample yields 700,000 to 950,000 distinct CDR3 sequences, less than 35% seen once. Their antigen targets remain unknown. The sample in question was cultured CD8+ T cells from PBMCs, obtained from culture after CMV antigen stimulation. The receptor source for this set is a human donor in good health (CMV status not recorded). Some clones in this sample may be carry-over from other donors' samples.

This clonotype was recorded many times. V gene TRBV7-6 combines with J gene TRBJ2-1; TRBD2 matches at 9 bases. Looked up from germline, CDR1 is SGHVS and CDR2 is FNYEAQ. With V trimmed by 1 base and J by 3 bases, 4 bases remained unmatched. This CDR3 spans 16 amino acids. CDR3 residues: CASSLGGTSNYNEQFF. In nucleotides, the CDR3 is TGTGCCAGCAGCTTAGGGGGGACTAGCAACTACAATGAGCAGTTCTTC.

This clonotype occurred many times. The chain uses TRBV20-1 and TRBJ2-2, with D unclear. Trimming shortened V by 4 bases and J by 0 bases, and 12 bases separated the two germline ends. Germline lookup yields CDR1 DFQATT and CDR2 SNEGSKA (reference sequence). The CDR3 contains 15 residues. The CDR3 nucleotides read TGCAGTGCTAAACGAAGGGTGTCGAACACCGGGGAGCTGTTTTTT. This sequence encodes CSAKRRVSNTGELFF.

V is TRBV28 and J is TRBJ1-5, with D hard to call. The V end was cut by 3 bases, the J end by 6 bases, with 6 bases between. This CDR3 is 12 amino acids long. Germline loops: CDR1 MDHEN, CDR2 SYDVKM. The CDR3 DNA sequence: TGTGCCAGCAGTTTTGGGTTTCAGCCCCAGCATTTT. This encodes CASSFGFQPQHF.

This clonotype has just a few counts. The V and J genes are TRBV7-6 and TRBJ2-5; tentative D call: TRBD2 (5 bases). Trimming took 7 bases from V and 7 from J, leaving 13 bases between them. Germline V gene sequence: CDR1 SGHVS, CDR2 FNYEAQ. The CDR3 totals 12 residues. The CDR3: CASTMSAGTQYF. The CDR3 nucleotides are TGTGCCAGCACGATGAGTGCGGGGACCCAGTACTTC.

This clonotype was observed once. The rearrangement links TRBV6-8 to TRBJ2-2; 12 nucleotides agree with TRBD2. Trimming removed 10 bases from V and 1 base from J; junction bases left unmatched: 22. Germline V gene data show CDR1 as MNHGY and CDR2 as SAAAGT. The CDR3 runs to 21 residues. The CDR3 protein is CANKTSGLAGGFQLNTGELFF. The CDR3 region has the DNA TGTGCCAACAAAACCTCGGGGCTAGCGGGGGGGTTCCAACTGAACACCGGGGAGCTGTTTTTT.

The table lists this clonotype with a few counts. This rearrangement joins TRBV19 to TRBJ1-2; D remains unclear. Germline lookup yields CDR1 LNHDA and CDR2 SQIVND (reference sequence). CDR3 length equals 12 residues. With 7 bases removed from V and 1 base from J, the gap between germline ends came to 7 bases. The CDR3 bases are TGTGCCAGTAACGAACTTAACTATGGCTACACCTTC. Translated: CASNELNYGYTF.

The chain combines TRBV27 with TRBJ2-3, with 9 bases aligning to TRBD2. CDR1 is MNHEY and CDR2 is SMNVEV in the germline V gene (reference sequence). This CDR3 is 15 amino acids long. J lost 3 bases, V lost 6 bases, and 7 bases had no gene match. The CDR3 loop is CASRRRGGGTDTQYF. The DNA for the CDR3 is TGTGCCAGCAGACGGCGGGGGGGAGGTACAGATACGCAGTATTTT.

This clonotype has a count of ten or more. V usage is TRBV7-8 and J usage is TRBJ2-1, with 10 nucleotides matching TRBD2. The CDR3 is 15 residues long. CDR1 SGHVS and CDR2 FQNEAQ come from the germline V gene. The J segment lost 10 bases and the V segment lost 1 base, leaving 7 bases of the junction unmatched. The chain's CDR3 is CASSLEVAGGREQFF. Written as DNA, the CDR3 is TGTGCCAGCAGCTTAGAGGTAGCGGGGGGCCGGGAGCAGTTCTTC.

This clonotype was seen a handful of times. The chain recombines TRBV12-3 or TRBV12-4 with TRBJ2-3, with D maybe TRBD2 (5 bases). CDR3 length: 15 amino acids. The ends were cut back, 2 bases at V and 4 bases at J, with 13 bases in the middle. The CDR3 nucleotides are TGTGCCAGCAGTTTACGGGGAATCGACCCAGATACGCAGTATTTT. As protein: CASSLRGIDPDTQYF.

This clonotype was seen a handful of times. This rearrangement joins TRBV6-1 to TRBJ1-5; no clear D. This CDR3 region has 15 residues. The germline V gene encodes CDR1 MNHNS and CDR2 SASEGT. Between the trimmed V and J ends, which lost 2 bases and 1 base, there was a span of 9 bases. The DNA for the CDR3 is TGTGCCAGCAGTGAATGGGCCGAGAGCAATCAGCCCCAGCATTTT. It yields the protein CASSEWAESNQPQHF.

This clonotype was detected ten times or more. V usage is TRBV7-6 and J usage is TRBJ2-3, with 7 nucleotides matching TRBD1. CDR1 is SGHVS and CDR2 is FNYEAQ in the germline V gene. Unmatched junction bases numbered 1, after V lost 0 bases and J lost 1 base. This CDR3 spans 15 amino acids. This CDR3 reads CASSLADRGTDTQYF. As DNA, the CDR3 is TGTGCCAGCAGCTTAGCCGACAGGGGCACAGATACGCAGTATTTT.

The rearrangement links TRBV7-3 to TRBJ2-2; 9 bases are shared with TRBD2. CDR3 length: 17 residues. The germline gives CDR1 SGHTA, CDR2 FQGTGA. The ends lost 2 bases at V and 3 bases at J; junction bases unmatched: 7. The chain's CDR3 is CASSLGIAGAYTGELFF. CDR3 nucleotide sequence: TGTGCCAGCAGCTTAGGGATAGCGGGGGCCTACACCGGGGAGCTGTTTTTT.

The sample holds many counts of this clonotype. This rearrangement joins TRBV7-6 to TRBJ2-7, with D possibly being TRBD2 (5 bases). This CDR3 is 15 amino acids long. V was cut by 1 base and J by 3 bases, with 13 bases left in between. Germline CDR1 is SGHVS and CDR2 is FNYEAQ. The CDR3 coding sequence is TGTGCCAGCAGCTTAGTCAGCGGCGGAGACTACGAGCAGTACTTC. It translates to CASSLVSGGDYEQYF.

The chain carries TRBV28 and TRBJ1-5; D perhaps matches TRBD1 (6 bases). The CDR3 contains 15 residues. The V gene lost 2 bases and the J gene lost 2 bases, with 10 bases spanning the gap. Germline CDR1 reads MDHEN; CDR2 reads SYDVKM. The DNA for the CDR3 is TGTGCCAGCAGTTTAACGACAGGCCGCAATCAGCCCCAGCATTTT. Translation gives CASSLTTGRNQPQHF.

This clonotype was detected many times. The chain employs TRBV7-8 and TRBJ1-1; tentatively, D is TRBD1 (5 bases). This CDR3 has 17 amino acids. Germline V gene sequence: CDR1 SGHVS, CDR2 FQNEAQ. V lost 0 bases, J lost 4 bases, and 18 bases lay in between. This chain's CDR3 is CASSLAYTAGSGTEAFF. In nucleotides, the CDR3 is TGTGCCAGCAGCTTAGCGTATACCGCAGGGTCGGGCACTGAAGCTTTCTTT.

This clonotype showed up many times. The V and J genes are TRBV19 and TRBJ2-2; D is uncertain. This CDR3 is built from 12 residues. The germline V gene encodes CDR1 LNHDA and CDR2 SQIVND (reference sequence). The germline V and J ends were trimmed by 4 bases and 7 bases, with 7 bases remaining between them. The CDR3 spells CASSSLGGELFF. DNA of the CDR3: TGTGCCAGTAGTAGCCTCGGCGGGGAGCTGTTTTTT.

This clonotype has just a few counts. The gene calls are TRBV5-5 and TRBJ1-1, with 11 bases that match TRBD1. Germline values: CDR1 SGHKS, CDR2 YYEKEE (reference sequence). The CDR3 runs 15 residues. V lost 6 bases, J lost 5 bases, and 9 bases stayed unmatched. The CDR3, as DNA: TGTGCCAGCACCTCCGGGACAGGGGGAGGGACTGAAGCTTTCTTT. Translating it yields CASTSGTGGGTEAFF.

This clonotype appeared a few times. The chain couples TRBV2 to TRBJ2-7, with D maybe TRBD1 (5 bases). V was trimmed by 0 bases and J by 3 bases, leaving 9 bases between them. The CDR3 extends over 14 amino acids. The germline CDR1 and CDR2 sequences are SNHLY and FYNNEI. The CDR3 DNA is TGTGCCAGCAGTGAAGCGCCGGACAACTACGAGCAGTACGTC. Its protein product is CASSEAPDNYEQYV.

The chain joins TRBV24-1 to TRBJ2-2; a possible D gene is TRBD2 (6 bases). The CDR3 length is 12 residues. V was pared by 7 bases and J by 6 bases, with 8 bases between. The germline gives CDR1 KGHDR, CDR2 SFDVKD. This chain's CDR3 is CATSREAGELFF. CDR3 nucleotide sequence: TGTGCCACCAGCAGGGAGGCCGGGGAGCTGTTTTTT.

The chain couples TRBV27 to TRBJ2-1, with D hard to call. Trimming stripped 0 bases from V and 3 bases from J, with 9 bases between. The CDR3 is 15 residues long. CDR1 and CDR2 from the germline V gene are MNHEY and SMNVEV (reference sequence). CDR3 bases: TGTGCCAGCAGTTTATCCGGCGAGCGCTACAATGAGCAGTTCTTC. It is translated as CASSLSGERYNEQFF.

The V call is TRBV27, the J call TRBJ2-5, with D perhaps TRBD2 (7 bases). This CDR3 contains 15 residues. Germline V gene lookup returns CDR1 MNHEY and CDR2 SMNVEV (reference sequence). Trimming pared 5 bases from V and 4 bases from J, leaving 17 bases between. The CDR3 here is CASSPLRGAGETQYF. The CDR3 nucleotides are TGTGCCAGCAGTCCCCTCCGGGGGGCAGGAGAGACCCAGTACTTC.